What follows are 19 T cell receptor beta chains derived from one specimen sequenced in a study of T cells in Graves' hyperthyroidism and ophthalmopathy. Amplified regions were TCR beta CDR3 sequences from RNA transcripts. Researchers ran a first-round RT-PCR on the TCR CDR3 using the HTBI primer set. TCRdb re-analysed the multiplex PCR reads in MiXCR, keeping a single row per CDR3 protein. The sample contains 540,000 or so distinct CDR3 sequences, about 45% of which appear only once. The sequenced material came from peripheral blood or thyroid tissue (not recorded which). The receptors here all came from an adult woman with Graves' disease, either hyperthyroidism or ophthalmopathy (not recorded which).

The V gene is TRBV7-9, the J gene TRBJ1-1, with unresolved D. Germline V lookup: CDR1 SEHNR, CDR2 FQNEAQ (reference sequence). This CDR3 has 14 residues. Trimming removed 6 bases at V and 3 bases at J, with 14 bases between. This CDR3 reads CASSSNSGYTEAFF. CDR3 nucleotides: TGTGCCAGCAGTTCAAATTCAGGTTACACTGAAGCTTTCTTT.

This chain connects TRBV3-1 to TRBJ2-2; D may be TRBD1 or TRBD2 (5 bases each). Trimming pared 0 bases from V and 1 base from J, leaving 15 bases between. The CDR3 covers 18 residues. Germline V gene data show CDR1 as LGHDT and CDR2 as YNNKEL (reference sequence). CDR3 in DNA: TGTGCCAGCAGCCAAGAGCGTTGGGGGAGTAAGAACACCGGGGAGCTGTTTTTT. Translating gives CASSQERWGSKNTGELFF.

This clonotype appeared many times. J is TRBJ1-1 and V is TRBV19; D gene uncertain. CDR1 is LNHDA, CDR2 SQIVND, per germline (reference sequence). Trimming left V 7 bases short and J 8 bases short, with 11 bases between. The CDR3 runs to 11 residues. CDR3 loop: CASKNRQEAFF. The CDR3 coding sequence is TGTGCCAGTAAAAATAGGCAGGAAGCTTTCTTT.

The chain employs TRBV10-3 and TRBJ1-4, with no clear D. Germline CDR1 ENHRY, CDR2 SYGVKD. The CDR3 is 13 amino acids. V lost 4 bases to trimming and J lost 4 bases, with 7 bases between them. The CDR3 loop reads CAISGAGNEKLFF. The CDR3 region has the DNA TGTGCCATCAGTGGGGCCGGTAATGAAAAACTGTTTTTT.

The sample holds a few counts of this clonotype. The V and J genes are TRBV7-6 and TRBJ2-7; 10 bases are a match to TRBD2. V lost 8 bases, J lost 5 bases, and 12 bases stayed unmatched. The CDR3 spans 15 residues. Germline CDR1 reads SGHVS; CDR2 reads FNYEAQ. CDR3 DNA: TGTGCCAGCTCACCTAGCGGGGGCCGGCTGGACGAGCAGTACTTC. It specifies CASSPSGGRLDEQYF.

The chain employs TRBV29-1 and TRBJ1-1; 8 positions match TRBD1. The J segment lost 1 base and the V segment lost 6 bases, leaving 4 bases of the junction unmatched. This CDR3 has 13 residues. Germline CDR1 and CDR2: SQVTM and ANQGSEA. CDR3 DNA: TGCAGCGTGGGACAGGCGACGAACACTGAAGCTTTCTTT. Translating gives CSVGQATNTEAFF.

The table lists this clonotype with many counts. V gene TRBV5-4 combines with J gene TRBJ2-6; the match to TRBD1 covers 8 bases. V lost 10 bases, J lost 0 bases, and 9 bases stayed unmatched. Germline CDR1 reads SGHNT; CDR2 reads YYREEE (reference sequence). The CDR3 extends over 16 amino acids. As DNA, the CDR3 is TGTGCCGTCCGGACAGGGAGAAACTCTGGGGCCAACGTCCTGACTTTC. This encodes CAVRTGRNSGANVLTF.

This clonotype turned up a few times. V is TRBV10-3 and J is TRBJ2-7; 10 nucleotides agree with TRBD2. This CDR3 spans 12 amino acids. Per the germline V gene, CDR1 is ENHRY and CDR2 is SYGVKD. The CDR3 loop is CAPKAGGYEQYF. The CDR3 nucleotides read TGTGCTCCGAAAGCGGGAGGGTACGAGCAGTACTTC.

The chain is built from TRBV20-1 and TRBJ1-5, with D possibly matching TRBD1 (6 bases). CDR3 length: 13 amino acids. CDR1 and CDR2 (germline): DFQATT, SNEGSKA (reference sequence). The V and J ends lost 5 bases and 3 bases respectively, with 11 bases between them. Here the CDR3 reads CSAGGRSNQPQHF. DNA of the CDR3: TGCAGTGCTGGGGGCCGGTCCAATCAGCCCCAGCATTTT.

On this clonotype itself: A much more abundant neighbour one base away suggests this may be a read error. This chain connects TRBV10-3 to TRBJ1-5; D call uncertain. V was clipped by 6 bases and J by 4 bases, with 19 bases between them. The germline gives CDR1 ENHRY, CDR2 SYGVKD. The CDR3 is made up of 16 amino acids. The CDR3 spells CAISPFFPVGNQPQHF. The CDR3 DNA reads TGTGCCATCAGCCCATTCTTTCCGGTCGGTAATCAGCCCCAGCATTTT.

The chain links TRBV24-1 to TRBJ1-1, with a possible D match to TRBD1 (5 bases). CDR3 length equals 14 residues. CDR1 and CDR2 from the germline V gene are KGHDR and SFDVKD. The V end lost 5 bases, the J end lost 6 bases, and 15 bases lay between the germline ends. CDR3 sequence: CATSGGGVGAEAFF. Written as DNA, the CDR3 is TGTGCCACCAGTGGTGGGGGGGTGGGCGCTGAAGCTTTCTTT.

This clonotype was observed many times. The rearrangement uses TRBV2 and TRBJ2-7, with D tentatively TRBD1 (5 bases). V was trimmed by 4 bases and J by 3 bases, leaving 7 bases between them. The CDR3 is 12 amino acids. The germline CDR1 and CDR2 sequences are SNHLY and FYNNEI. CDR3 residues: CASSGQLYEQYF. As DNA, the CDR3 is TGTGCCAGCAGTGGACAGCTCTACGAGCAGTACTTC.

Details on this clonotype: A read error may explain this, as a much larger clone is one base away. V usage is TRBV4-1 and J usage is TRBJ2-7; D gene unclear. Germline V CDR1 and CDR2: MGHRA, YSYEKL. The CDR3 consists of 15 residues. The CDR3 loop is CASSQEWGGLYGQYF. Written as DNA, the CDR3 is TGCGCCAGCAGCCAAGAGTGGGGTGGGCTCTACGGGCAGTACTTC.

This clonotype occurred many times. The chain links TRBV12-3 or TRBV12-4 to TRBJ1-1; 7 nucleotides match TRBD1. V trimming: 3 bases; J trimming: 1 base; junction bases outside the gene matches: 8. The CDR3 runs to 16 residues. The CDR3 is CASSFPQGQGNTEAFF. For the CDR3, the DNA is TGTGCCAGCAGTTTCCCACAGGGGCAGGGGAACACTGAAGCTTTCTTT.

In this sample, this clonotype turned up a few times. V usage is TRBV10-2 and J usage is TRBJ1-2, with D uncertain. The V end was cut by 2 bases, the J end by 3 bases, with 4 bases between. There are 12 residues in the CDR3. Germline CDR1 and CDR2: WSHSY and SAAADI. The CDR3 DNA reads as TGCGCCAGCAGTGAGGTGGACTATGGCTACACCTTC. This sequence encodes CASSEVDYGYTF.

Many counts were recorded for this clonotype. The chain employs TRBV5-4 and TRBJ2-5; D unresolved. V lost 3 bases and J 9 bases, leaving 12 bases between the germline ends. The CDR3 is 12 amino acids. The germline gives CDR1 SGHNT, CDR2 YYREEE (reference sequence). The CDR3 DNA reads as TGTGCCAGCAGCTCCTATCGATCGGCCCAGTACTTC. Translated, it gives CASSSYRSAQYF.

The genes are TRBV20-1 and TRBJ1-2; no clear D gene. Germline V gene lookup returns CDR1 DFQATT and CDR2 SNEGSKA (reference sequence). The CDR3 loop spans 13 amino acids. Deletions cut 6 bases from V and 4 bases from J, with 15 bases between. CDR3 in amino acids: CSASYGAPYGYTF. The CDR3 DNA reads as TGCAGTGCCAGCTACGGCGCACCCTATGGCTACACCTTC.

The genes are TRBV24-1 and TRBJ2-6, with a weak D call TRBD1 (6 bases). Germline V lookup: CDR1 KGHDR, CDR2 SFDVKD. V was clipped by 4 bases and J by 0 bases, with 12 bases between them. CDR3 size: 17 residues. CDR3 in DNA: TGTGCCACCAGTGAGGGGACATTTGTCTCTGGGGCCAACGTCCTGACTTTC. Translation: CATSEGTFVSGANVLTF.

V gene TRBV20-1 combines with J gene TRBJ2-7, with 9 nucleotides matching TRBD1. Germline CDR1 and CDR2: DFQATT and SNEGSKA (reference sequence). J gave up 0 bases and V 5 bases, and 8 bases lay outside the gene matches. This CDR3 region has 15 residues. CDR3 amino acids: CSAWGQGKFSYEQYF. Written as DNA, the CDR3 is TGCAGTGCTTGGGGACAGGGCAAGTTCTCCTACGAGCAGTACTTC.